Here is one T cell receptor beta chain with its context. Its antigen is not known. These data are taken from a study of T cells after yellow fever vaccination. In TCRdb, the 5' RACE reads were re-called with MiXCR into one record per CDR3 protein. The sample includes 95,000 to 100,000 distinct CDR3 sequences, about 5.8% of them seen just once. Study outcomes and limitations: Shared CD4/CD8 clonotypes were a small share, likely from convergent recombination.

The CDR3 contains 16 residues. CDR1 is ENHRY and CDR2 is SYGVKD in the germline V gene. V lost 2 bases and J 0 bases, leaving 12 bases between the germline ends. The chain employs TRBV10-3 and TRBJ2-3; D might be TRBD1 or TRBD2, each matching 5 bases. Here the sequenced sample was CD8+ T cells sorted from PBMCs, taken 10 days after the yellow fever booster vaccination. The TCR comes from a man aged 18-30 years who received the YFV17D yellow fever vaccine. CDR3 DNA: TGTGCCATCAGTGAGAGAGGGGACGTCAGCACAGATACGCAGTATTTT. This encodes CAISERGDVSTDTQYF.